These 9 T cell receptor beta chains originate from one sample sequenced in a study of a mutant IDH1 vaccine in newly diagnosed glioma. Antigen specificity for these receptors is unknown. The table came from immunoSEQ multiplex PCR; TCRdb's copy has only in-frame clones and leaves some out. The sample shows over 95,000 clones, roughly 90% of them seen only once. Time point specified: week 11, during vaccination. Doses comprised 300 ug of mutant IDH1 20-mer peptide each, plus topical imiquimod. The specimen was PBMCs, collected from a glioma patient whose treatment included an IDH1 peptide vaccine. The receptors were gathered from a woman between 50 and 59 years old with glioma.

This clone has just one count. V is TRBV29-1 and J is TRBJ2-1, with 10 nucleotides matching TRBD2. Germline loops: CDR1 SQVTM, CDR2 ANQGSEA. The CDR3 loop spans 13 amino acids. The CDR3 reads CTTSGTDVDEQFF. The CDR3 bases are TGCACAACTAGCGGGACCGACGTCGATGAGCAGTTCTTC.

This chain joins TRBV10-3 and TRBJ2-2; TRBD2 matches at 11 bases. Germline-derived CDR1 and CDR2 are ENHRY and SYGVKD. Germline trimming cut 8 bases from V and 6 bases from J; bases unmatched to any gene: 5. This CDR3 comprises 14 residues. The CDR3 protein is CAIGELAGAGELFF. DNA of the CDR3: TGTGCCATCGGGGAACTAGCGGGAGCCGGGGAGCTGTTTTTT.

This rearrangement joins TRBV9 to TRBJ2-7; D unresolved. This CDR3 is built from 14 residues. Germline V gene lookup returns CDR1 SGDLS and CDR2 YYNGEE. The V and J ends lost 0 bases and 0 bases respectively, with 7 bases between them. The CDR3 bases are TGTGCCAGCAGCGTAGCTCCAGTCTCCTACGAGCAGTACTTC. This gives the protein CASSVAPVSYEQYF.

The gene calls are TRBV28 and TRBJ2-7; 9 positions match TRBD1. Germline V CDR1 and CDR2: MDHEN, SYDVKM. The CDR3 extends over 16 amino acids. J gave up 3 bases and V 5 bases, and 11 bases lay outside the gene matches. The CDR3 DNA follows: TGTGCCAGCAGTCCCTTTGGGGGACAGGGAGTCTACGAGCAGTACTTC. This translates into CASSPFGGQGVYEQYF.

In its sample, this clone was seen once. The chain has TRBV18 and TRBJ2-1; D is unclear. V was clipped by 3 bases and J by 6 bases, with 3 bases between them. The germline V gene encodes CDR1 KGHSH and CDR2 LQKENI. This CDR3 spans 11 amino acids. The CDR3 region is CASSPTNEQFF. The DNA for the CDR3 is TGTGCCAGCTCACCTACCAATGAGCAGTTCTTC.

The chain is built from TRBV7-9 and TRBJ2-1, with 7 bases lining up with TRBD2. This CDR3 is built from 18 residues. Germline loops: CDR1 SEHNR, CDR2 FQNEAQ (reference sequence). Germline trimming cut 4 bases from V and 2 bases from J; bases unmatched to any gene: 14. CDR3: CASSSRGRAKKTYNEQFF. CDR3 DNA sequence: TGTGCCAGCAGCTCAAGAGGGAGGGCCAAGAAGACCTACAATGAGCAGTTCTTC.

The CDR3 nucleotides read TGTGCCAGCAATAGGGCGGGAGGGGCCTACGAGCAGTACTTC. It codes for CASNRAGGAYEQYF. The chain couples TRBV6-6 to TRBJ2-7, with TRBD2 matching over 9 bases. From germline, CDR1 is MNHNY and CDR2 SVGAGI (reference sequence). With V trimmed by 7 bases and J by 2 bases, 6 bases remained unmatched. The CDR3 sequence is 14 residues long.

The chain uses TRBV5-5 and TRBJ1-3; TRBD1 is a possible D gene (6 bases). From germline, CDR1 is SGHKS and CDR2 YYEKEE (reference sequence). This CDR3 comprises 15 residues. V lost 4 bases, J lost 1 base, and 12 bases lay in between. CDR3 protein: CASSGDTGSGNTIYF. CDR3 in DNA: TGTGCCAGCAGCGGTGACACAGGGTCTGGAAACACCATATATTTT.

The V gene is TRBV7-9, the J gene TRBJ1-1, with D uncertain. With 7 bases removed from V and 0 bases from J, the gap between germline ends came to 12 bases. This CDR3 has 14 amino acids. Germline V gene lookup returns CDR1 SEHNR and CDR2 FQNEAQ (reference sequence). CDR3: CASTAGGLNTEAFF. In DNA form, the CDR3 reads TGTGCCAGCACCGCGGGAGGTTTGAACACTGAAGCTTTCTTT.